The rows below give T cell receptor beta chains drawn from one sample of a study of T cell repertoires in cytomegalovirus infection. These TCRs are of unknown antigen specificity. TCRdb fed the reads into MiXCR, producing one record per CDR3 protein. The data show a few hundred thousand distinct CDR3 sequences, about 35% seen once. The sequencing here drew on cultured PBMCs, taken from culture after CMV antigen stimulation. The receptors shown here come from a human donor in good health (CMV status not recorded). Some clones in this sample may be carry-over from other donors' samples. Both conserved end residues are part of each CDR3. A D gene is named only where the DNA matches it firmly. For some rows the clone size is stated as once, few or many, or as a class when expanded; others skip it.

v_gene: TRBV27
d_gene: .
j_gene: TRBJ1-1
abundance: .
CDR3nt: TGTGCCAGCAGTTTCAATGGGGGGCCAAGGGCTGAAGCTTTCTTT
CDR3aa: CASSFNGGPRAEAFF

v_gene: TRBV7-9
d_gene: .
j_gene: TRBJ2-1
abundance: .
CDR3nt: TGTGCCAGCAGCGGTAGCGGAGTGAGCCACAATGAGCAGTTCTTC
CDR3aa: CASSGSGVSHNEQFF

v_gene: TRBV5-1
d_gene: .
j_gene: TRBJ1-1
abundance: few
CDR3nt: TGCGCCAGCAGCTCGGCCCAAGCGAGCGGACGTAAAGCTTTCTTT
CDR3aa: CASSSAQASGRKAFF

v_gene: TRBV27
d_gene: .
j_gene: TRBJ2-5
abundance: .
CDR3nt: TGTGCCAGCAGTTTTCTGGGCCCGGCAGTCCAGTACTTC
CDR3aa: CASSFLGPAVQYF

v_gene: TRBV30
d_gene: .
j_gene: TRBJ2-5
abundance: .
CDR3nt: TGTGCCTGGAGCTACCTTTTACCCGGGGAGACCCAGTACTTC
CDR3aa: CAWSYLLPGETQYF

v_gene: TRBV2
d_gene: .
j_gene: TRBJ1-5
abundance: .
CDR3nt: TGTGCCAGCAGTGGACAGCAAGGGCAGCCCCAGCATTTT
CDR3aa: CASSGQQGQPQHF

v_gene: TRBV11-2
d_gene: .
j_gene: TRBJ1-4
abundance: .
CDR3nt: TGTGCCAGCAGCCCCGATCCCCAGCGGAGGGATGAAAAACTGTTTTTT
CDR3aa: CASSPDPQRRDEKLFF

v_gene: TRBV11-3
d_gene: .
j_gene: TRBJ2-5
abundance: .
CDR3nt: TGTGCCAGCAGCTCCTTTGTGGTTGACCAAGAGACCCAGTACTTC
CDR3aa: CASSSFVVDQETQYF

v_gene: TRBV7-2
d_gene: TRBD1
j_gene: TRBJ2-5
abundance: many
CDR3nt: TGTGCCAGCAGCGAACGGACAGGGCACCAAGAGACCCAGTACTTC
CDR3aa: CASSERTGHQETQYF

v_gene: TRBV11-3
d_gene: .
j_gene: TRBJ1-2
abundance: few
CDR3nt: TGTGCCAGCAGCTCCAGAACCGGGGTGGCTAACTATGGCTACACCTTC
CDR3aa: CASSSRTGVANYGYTF

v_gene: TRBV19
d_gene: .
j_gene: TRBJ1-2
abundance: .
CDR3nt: TGTGCCAGTAGTATACCGGGGCGCCTCGCCTATGGCTACACCTTC
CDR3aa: CASSIPGRLAYGYTF

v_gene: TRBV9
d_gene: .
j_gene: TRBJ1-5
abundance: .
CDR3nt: TGTGCCAGCAGCGCGTCAGGGACTCGTGATCAGCCCCAGCATTTT
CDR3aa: CASSASGTRDQPQHF

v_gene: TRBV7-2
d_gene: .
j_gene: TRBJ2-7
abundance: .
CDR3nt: TGTGCCAGCAGCTTAAGGTCGTCAGGTCTCGAGCAGTACTTC
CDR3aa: CASSLRSSGLEQYF

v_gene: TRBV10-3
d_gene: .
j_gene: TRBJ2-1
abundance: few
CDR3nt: TGTGCCACCAGGATCGGGCAGGGTTCGAATGAGCAGTTCTTC
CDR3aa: CATRIGQGSNEQFF

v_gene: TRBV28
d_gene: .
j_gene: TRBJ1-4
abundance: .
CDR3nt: TGTGCCACCCAGTTTGGGAATGAAAAACTGTTTTTT
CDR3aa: CATQFGNEKLFF

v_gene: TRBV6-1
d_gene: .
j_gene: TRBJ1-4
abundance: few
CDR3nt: TGTGCCAGCAGGGTAGCAGGATCCCCGAGTGAAAAACTGTTTTTT
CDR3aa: CASRVAGSPSEKLFF

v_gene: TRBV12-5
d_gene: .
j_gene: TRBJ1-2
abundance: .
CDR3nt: TGTGCTAGTGGTTTATTTCAGGTAGCTAACTATGGCTACACCTTC
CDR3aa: CASGLFQVANYGYTF

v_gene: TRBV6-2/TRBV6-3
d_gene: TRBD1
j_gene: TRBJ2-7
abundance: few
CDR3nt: TGTGCCAGCAGTTCTTTTCGAGGACAGGGGGGCTACGAGCAGTACTTC
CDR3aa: CASSSFRGQGGYEQYF

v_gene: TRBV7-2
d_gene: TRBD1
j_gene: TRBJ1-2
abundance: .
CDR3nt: TGTGCCAGCAGCTTATGGACCGGGACAGCATCCTATGGCTACACCTTC
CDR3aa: CASSLWTGTASYGYTF

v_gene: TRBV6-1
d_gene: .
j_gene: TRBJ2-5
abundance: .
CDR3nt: TGTGCCAGCAGGAGGACGGAAGAAGAGACCCAGTACTTC
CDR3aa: CASRRTEEETQYF